This entry is about one TCR beta chain. This record belongs to a study of CD8 T cells in ankylosing spondylitis. There are 16 residues in the CDR3. TCRdb passed the 5' RACE reads through MiXCR, listing each CDR3 protein once. The sample holds over 200,000 distinct CDR3 sequences; roughly a tenth are singletons and the top ten take about a fifth. This receptor was obtained from a male donor with ankylosing spondylitis or in good health (not recorded which). The sample consisted of blood, either unsorted or a sorted T cell fraction (not recorded which). V is TRBV21-1 and J is TRBJ2-4. TRBV21-1 is described as a pseudogene. This chain's CDR3 is CASSKYTSLAKNIQYF. The DNA for the CDR3 is TGTGCCAGCAGCAAATACACTTCACTAGCCAAAAACATTCAGTACTTC.